These 29 T cell receptor beta chains originate from one sample sequenced in a study of shared clonotypes between healthy human individuals. The table came from immunoSEQ multiplex PCR; TCRdb's copy has only in-frame clones and leaves some out. The sample includes about 1 million clones, about 75% of them seen just once. Sequencing was done on a sample of memory CD4+ T cells sorted from blood. Subset: CD45RA-negative fraction. Source of these receptors: a young man in good health.

The chain joins TRBV6-5 to TRBJ1-2, with TRBD1 as a possible D gene (6 bases). V was trimmed by 5 bases and J by 8 bases, leaving 9 bases between them. CDR1 is MNHEY, CDR2 SVGAGI, per germline. The CDR3 loop spans 11 amino acids. The CDR3 region is CASSPGGGYTF. CDR3 DNA sequence: TGTGCCAGCAGTCCGGGGGGCGGCTACACCTTC.

The rearrangement links TRBV29-1 to TRBJ1-2; TRBD1 matches at 8 bases. The junction had 6 bases not matched to a gene; V was cut back by 7 bases and J by 5 bases. The CDR3 runs to 12 residues. The germline gives CDR1 SQVTM, CDR2 ANQGSEA. The CDR3 loop is CSGEDREYGYTF. In DNA, the CDR3 is TGCAGCGGGGAGGACAGGGAGTATGGCTACACCTTC.

The chain joins TRBV7-2 to TRBJ2-7, with D unclear. Deletions cut 2 bases from V and 2 bases from J, with 16 bases between. The germline V gene encodes CDR1 SGHTA and CDR2 FQGNSA. The CDR3 is 16 amino acids. This chain's CDR3 is CASSLLVQVSPYEQYF. The CDR3 DNA is TGTGCCAGCAGCTTATTAGTTCAGGTCTCGCCCTACGAGCAGTACTTC.

The V and J genes are TRBV10-2 and TRBJ1-6, with D maybe TRBD1 (5 bases). The germline V gene has CDR1 WSHSY and CDR2 SAAADI. Trimming left V 7 bases short and J 9 bases short, with 16 bases between. CDR3 length equals 14 residues. The CDR3 DNA reads as TGCGCCAGCACCGCACGGGGGGAAGTTTCACCCCTCCACTTT. This gives the protein CASTARGEVSPLHF.

V and J are TRBV2 and TRBJ2-1; D gene unclear. The V and J ends lost 10 bases and 5 bases respectively, with 9 bases between them. CDR1 is SNHLY, CDR2 FYNNEI, per germline. The CDR3 is made up of 11 amino acids. The chain's CDR3 is CATGVHNEQFF. CDR3 coding DNA: TGTGCCACCGGAGTCCACAATGAGCAGTTCTTC.

The chain has TRBV10-1 and TRBJ2-5; maybe TRBD1 (6 bases). The germline V and J ends were trimmed by 4 bases and 3 bases, with 9 bases remaining between them. Per germline, CDR1 WNHNN and CDR2 SYGVQD (reference sequence). This CDR3 has 13 amino acids. Written as DNA, the CDR3 is TGCGCCAGCAGTGCGACAGGTAAAGAGACCCAGTACTTC. It yields the protein CASSATGKETQYF.

The table lists this clone with a count of one. Other nucleotide sequences in the sample specify the same CDR3. The chain couples TRBV2 to TRBJ1-5; tentative D call: TRBD1 (6 bases). Germline values: CDR1 SNHLY, CDR2 FYNNEI. The germline V and J ends were trimmed by 6 bases and 2 bases, with 11 bases remaining between them. CDR3 size: 14 residues. CDR3 coding DNA: TGTGCCAGCAGCCCGGGACAAGGCAATCAGCCCCAGCATTTT. Translation: CASSPGQGNQPQHF.

The V gene is TRBV10-3, the J gene TRBJ2-3, with 8 positions matching TRBD2. V dropped 4 bases and J dropped 2; count of bases not matched to a gene: 5. The germline V gene has CDR1 ENHRY and CDR2 SYGVKD. The length of the CDR3 is 15 residues. CDR3 coding DNA: TGTGCCATCAGTGCGGGTAGCGGGATCACAGATACGCAGTATTTT. This sequence encodes CAISAGSGITDTQYF.

The chain uses TRBV6-6 and TRBJ1-4; D is undetermined. Between the trimmed V and J ends, which lost 5 bases and 7 bases, there was a span of 20 bases. Looked up from germline, CDR1 is MNHNY and CDR2 is SVGAGI (reference sequence). The CDR3 length is 16 residues. CDR3 nucleotide sequence: TGTGCCAGCAGTCCGGCTAAACCGGTAACTGGTGAAAAACTGTTTTTT. Protein: CASSPAKPVTGEKLFF.

The chain combines TRBV9 with TRBJ2-7; D is tentatively TRBD1 or TRBD2 (5 bases each). CDR1 is SGDLS and CDR2 is YYNGEE in the germline V gene. The CDR3 runs to 15 residues. The V and J ends lost 4 bases and 3 bases respectively, with 17 bases between them. In DNA, the CDR3 is TGTGCCAGCAGCCCTCCCGGGATGAGGGGCTACGAGCAGTACTTC. Protein: CASSPPGMRGYEQYF.

The chain links TRBV6-5 to TRBJ1-1; TRBD1 might be the D (5 bases). The germline V gene encodes CDR1 MNHEY and CDR2 SVGAGI. Trimming took 8 bases from V and 1 from J, leaving 8 bases between them. This CDR3 is built from 12 residues. The CDR3 coding sequence is TGTGCCAGCGGGGGGAGGAACACTGAAGCTTTCTTT. Protein sequence: CASGGRNTEAFF.

The chain couples TRBV5-6 to TRBJ2-5; 7 bases are shared with TRBD2. The germline V gene encodes CDR1 SGHDT and CDR2 YYEEEE. The CDR3 has 16 residues. The V and J ends lost 2 bases and 1 base, in that order; junction bases with no gene match: 8. CDR3 loop: CASSLLSSGFQETQYF. The CDR3 nucleotides are TGTGCCAGCAGCTTACTCTCTAGCGGATTCCAAGAGACCCAGTACTTC.

Regarding this clone: Sequence at one end of the junction differs from germline and may be a read error. V gene TRBV28 combines with J gene TRBJ2-7, with 7 bases matching TRBD1. CDR1 is MDHEN and CDR2 is SYDVKM in the germline V gene. This CDR3 contains 11 residues. The CDR3 loop reads CASSLTGSPNF. Here the CDR3 DNA reads TGTGCCAGCAGTTTGACAGGGAGTCCAAACTTC.

The V gene is TRBV5-1, the J gene TRBJ2-3; 8 positions match TRBD2. V trimming: 4 bases; J trimming: 5 bases; junction bases outside the gene matches: 9. Germline V lookup: CDR1 SGHRS, CDR2 YFSETQ. The CDR3 consists of 15 residues. CDR3 sequence: CASSGSGSSGDTQYF. The CDR3 region has the DNA TGCGCCAGCAGCGGCAGCGGGAGTTCAGGAGATACGCAGTATTTT.

V gene TRBV6-1 combines with J gene TRBJ1-1; D remains ambiguous. The CDR3 loop spans 14 amino acids. V gave up 8 bases and J gave up 5 bases, with 18 bases separating them. Germline CDR1 reads MNHNS; CDR2 reads SASEGT. The CDR3 DNA follows: TGTGCCAGCGAGAATTGGGTTGGGAGGACTGAAGCTTTCTTT. As protein: CASENWVGRTEAFF.

The CDR3 sequence: CASSFGGYNEQFF. The CDR3 nucleotides read TGTGCCAGCAGTTTCGGCGGATACAATGAGCAGTTCTTC. The chain employs TRBV28 and TRBJ2-1; D not certain. V lost 3 bases and J lost 4, with 7 bases in between. Germline V gene sequence: CDR1 MDHEN, CDR2 SYDVKM. This CDR3 spans 13 amino acids.

The chain couples TRBV5-1 to TRBJ2-3; 11 bases line up with TRBD2. Germline values: CDR1 SGHRS, CDR2 YFSETQ. The CDR3 loop spans 15 amino acids. With 2 bases clipped from V and 4 bases from J, the junction kept 3 bases outside the gene matches. The CDR3 protein is CASSFSGLAADTQYF. DNA for the CDR3: TGCGCCAGCAGCTTTTCGGGACTAGCGGCAGATACGCAGTATTTT.

The rearrangement uses TRBV7-2 and TRBJ2-4, with 12 bases lining up with TRBD2. The CDR3 runs to 15 residues. Germline assignment: CDR1 SGHTA and CDR2 FQGNSA. With 1 base clipped from V and 8 bases from J, the junction kept 3 bases outside the gene matches. The CDR3 DNA follows: TGTGCCAGCAGCTTAGGACTAGCGGGAGTTGACATTCAGTACTTC. It codes for CASSLGLAGVDIQYF.

The rearrangement uses TRBV6-1 and TRBJ1-1, with TRBD1 matching over 7 bases. The CDR3 has 15 amino acids. Per germline, CDR1 MNHNS and CDR2 SASEGT. J was trimmed by 2 bases and V by 6 bases; bases with no gene match: 9. The CDR3 sequence: CASSLTTGANTEAFF. Written as DNA, the CDR3 is TGTGCCAGCAGCCTTACCACAGGGGCAAACACTGAAGCTTTCTTT.

In its sample, this clone was seen once. The chain employs TRBV11-2 and TRBJ1-6; D not resolved. The CDR3 length is 17 residues. Trimming took 0 bases from V and 7 from J, leaving 16 bases between them. From germline, CDR1 is SGHAT and CDR2 FQNNGV. This CDR3 reads CASSLDFKRDGNSPLHF. In DNA, the CDR3 is TGTGCCAGCAGCTTAGATTTTAAACGGGATGGGAATTCACCCCTCCACTTT.

As to this clone: Since a much larger clone is just one base distant, this may be a read error. The chain has TRBV7-6 and TRBJ2-1; D uncertain. V shed 1 base and J shed 5 bases, with 6 bases lying between them. In germline, CDR1 is SGHVS, CDR2 FNYEAQ. The CDR3 extends over 13 amino acids. Here the CDR3 DNA reads TGTGCCAGCAGCTTAGACTACAACAATGAGCAGTTCTTC. It encodes CASSLDYNNEQFF.

The rearrangement links TRBV11-3 to TRBJ2-1; D might be TRBD2 (6 bases). Trimming took off 5 bases at V and 7 bases at J, with 12 bases between the two ends. Germline values: CDR1 SGHNT, CDR2 YENEEA. The CDR3 loop spans 13 amino acids. CDR3 residues: CASSLPGENEQFF. For the CDR3, the DNA is TGTGCCAGCAGCCTCCCGGGAGAGAATGAGCAGTTCTTC.

This clone came up a few times. The same CDR3 can be traced to other DNA sequences in this sample. CDR3 loop: CASSPGAHEQYF. The CDR3 nucleotides read TGTGCCAGCAGCCCGGGGGCCCACGAGCAGTACTTC. V gene TRBV5-6 combines with J gene TRBJ2-7; D assignment may be TRBD1 or TRBD2 (6 bases each). V dropped 4 bases and J dropped 5 bases, with 10 bases sitting between them. This CDR3 is built from 12 residues. The germline gives CDR1 SGHDT, CDR2 YYEEEE.

The gene calls are TRBV5-6 and TRBJ2-2; no firm D call. The V and J ends lost 4 bases and 5 bases respectively, with 18 bases between them. The CDR3 is 16 residues long. Germline lookup yields CDR1 SGHDT and CDR2 YYEEEE. CDR3 in DNA: TGTGCCAGCAGCCCAGAGGACCGGGCTAAGACCGGGGAGCTGTTTTTT. This gives the protein CASSPEDRAKTGELFF.

The V and J genes are TRBV18 and TRBJ2-7; D not resolved. The CDR3 runs 13 residues. Germline V gene lookup returns CDR1 KGHSH and CDR2 LQKENI. Trimming shortened V by 3 bases and J by 0 bases, and 6 bases separated the two germline ends. The CDR3 region has the DNA TGTGCCAGCTCACCGGTCACCTCCTACGAGCAGTACTTC. Translation gives CASSPVTSYEQYF.

This clone was seen only a few times. The rearrangement links TRBV28 to TRBJ2-7; 11 positions agree with TRBD1. In germline, CDR1 is MDHEN, CDR2 SYDVKM. V gave up 8 bases and J gave up 4 bases; unmatched junction bases: 10. This CDR3 has 15 residues. CDR3 DNA: TGTGCCAGCCGCGGACAGGGGGCTGGATCGTACGAGCAGTACTTC. Translation gives CASRGQGAGSYEQYF.

V gene TRBV7-2 combines with J gene TRBJ1-1; maybe TRBD1 (6 bases). This CDR3 has 15 residues. The germline V and J ends were trimmed by 2 bases and 0 bases, with 10 bases remaining between them. Germline-derived CDR1 and CDR2 are SGHTA and FQGNSA. As DNA, the CDR3 is TGTGCCAGCAGCTTACAAGGGGGAATGAACACTGAAGCTTTCTTT. Translated: CASSLQGGMNTEAFF.

The chain joins TRBV19 to TRBJ2-7; 9 nucleotides match TRBD2. Germline CDR1 is LNHDA and CDR2 is SQIVND (reference sequence). The CDR3 totals 15 residues. With 6 bases clipped from V and 0 bases from J, the junction kept 6 bases outside the gene matches. The chain's CDR3 is CASRGLALPSYEQYF. CDR3 in DNA: TGTGCCAGTAGAGGACTAGCGTTACCCTCCTACGAGCAGTACTTC.

CDR3 nucleotide sequence: TGTGCCTGGAGTCCCAGGGATGTTGTATTGGGCCGAGGTAGGAATGAGCAGTTCTTC. Protein sequence: CAWSPRDVVLGRGRNEQFF. The chain combines TRBV30 with TRBJ2-1; D might be TRBD1 (5 bases). Germline V gene sequence: CDR1 GTSNPN, CDR2 SVGIG (reference sequence). This CDR3 comprises 19 residues. The V end lost 2 bases, the J end lost 7 bases, and 30 bases lay between the germline ends.